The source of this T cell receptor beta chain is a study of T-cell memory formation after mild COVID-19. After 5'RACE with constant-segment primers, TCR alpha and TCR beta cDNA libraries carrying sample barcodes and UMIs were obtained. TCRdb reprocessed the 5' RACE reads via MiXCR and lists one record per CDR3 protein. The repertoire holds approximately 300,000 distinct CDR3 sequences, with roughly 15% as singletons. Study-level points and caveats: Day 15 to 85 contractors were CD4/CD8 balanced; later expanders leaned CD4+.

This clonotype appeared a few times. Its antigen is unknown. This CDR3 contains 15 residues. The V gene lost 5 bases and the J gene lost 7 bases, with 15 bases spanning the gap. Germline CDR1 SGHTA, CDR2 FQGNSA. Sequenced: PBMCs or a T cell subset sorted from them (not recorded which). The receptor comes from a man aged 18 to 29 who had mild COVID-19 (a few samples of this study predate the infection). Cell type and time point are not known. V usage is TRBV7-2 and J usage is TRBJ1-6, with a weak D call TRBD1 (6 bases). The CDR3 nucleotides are TGTGCCAGCAGCCCTAACCGAAGGGGGAATTCACCCCTCCACTTT. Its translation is CASSPNRRGNSPLHF.